This T cell receptor beta chain appears in the sequencing data of a study of CD8 T cells in ankylosing spondylitis. General study points: There was reportedly significant enrichment of clones that were disease-linked in matched ankylosing spondylitis synovial fluid. There was a TCR beta motif, made of eight highly homologous variants, that appeared characteristic of ankylosing spondylitis blood. Peripheral blood samples showed relatively rare disease-linked clones, and these clones were CD8+.

As for this clonotype: The antigen is undetermined.

Trimming removed 6 bases at V and 4 bases at J, with 24 bases between. The germline CDR1 and CDR2 sequences are MNHEY and SVGEGT. The CDR3 covers 17 residues. Researchers built TCR beta libraries using quantitative 5'-RACE with molecular barcodes. Each CDR3 protein gets one entry after TCRdb re-called the 5' RACE reads with MiXCR. The sample yields around 890,000 distinct CDR3 sequences, 12% seen once. This receptor was taken from a male donor with ankylosing spondylitis. J is TRBJ1-1 and V is TRBV6-2 or TRBV6-3; tentative D call: TRBD1 (5 bases). Source material: blood, either unsorted or a sorted T cell fraction (not recorded which). CDR3 amino acids: CASRARGFTPLSTEAFF. For the CDR3, the DNA is TGTGCCAGCAGAGCTCGGGGGTTCACCCCCCTGAGCACTGAAGCTTTCTTT.